Given below is one T cell receptor beta chain in context. It has no known antigen specificity. Nothing much larger sits one base from this clone, and base qualities are not available. Preparation of the library involved the immunoSEQ multiplex PCR assay. TCRdb mirrors the immuneACCESS table, restricted to in-frame sequences. Some clones are absent from its copies; in checked studies, under half trace to an unresolved V gene, and the reason for the others is unknown. Recorded for this sample are just under 65,000 clones; around 91% of them occurred a single time. The ten top clones hold approximately 1.4% of the sample. These data come from a study of T cell changes during pregnancy in multiple sclerosis (dated 2019 in TCRdb). At the level of the whole study: The study looked at changes in the T cell repertoire across pregnancy in women with multiple sclerosis.

The CDR1 and CDR2 encoded by the germline V gene (reference sequence) are GTSNPN and SVGIG. V loses 3 bases of germline sequence and J loses 7 bases, and the interval between the two ends is 15 bases. The CDR3, cysteine through phenylalanine, is 13 amino acids long. The DNA shown is the 39-base CDR3, in frame from base 1. The source of this sequence is a female donor in good health, enrolled as a control in a pregnancy study. This specimen consisted of peripheral blood, obtained after pregnancy. The V and J segments used are TRBV30 and TRBJ1-2; TRBD1 could be the D gene, as 5 bases match. This receptor has the CDR3 CAWSPGQTGGYTF. At the DNA level, the sequence is TGTGCCTGGAGCCCCGGACAAACCGGTGGCTACACCTTC. With the rest looked up from the reference TRBV30 and TRBJ1-2 genes rather than sequenced, the full variable domain is SQTIHQWPATLVQPVGSPLSLECTVEGTSNPNLYWYRQAAGRGLQLLFYSVGIGQISSEVPQNLSASRPQDRQFILSSKKLLLSDSGFYLCAWSPGQTGGYTFGSGTRLTVV.